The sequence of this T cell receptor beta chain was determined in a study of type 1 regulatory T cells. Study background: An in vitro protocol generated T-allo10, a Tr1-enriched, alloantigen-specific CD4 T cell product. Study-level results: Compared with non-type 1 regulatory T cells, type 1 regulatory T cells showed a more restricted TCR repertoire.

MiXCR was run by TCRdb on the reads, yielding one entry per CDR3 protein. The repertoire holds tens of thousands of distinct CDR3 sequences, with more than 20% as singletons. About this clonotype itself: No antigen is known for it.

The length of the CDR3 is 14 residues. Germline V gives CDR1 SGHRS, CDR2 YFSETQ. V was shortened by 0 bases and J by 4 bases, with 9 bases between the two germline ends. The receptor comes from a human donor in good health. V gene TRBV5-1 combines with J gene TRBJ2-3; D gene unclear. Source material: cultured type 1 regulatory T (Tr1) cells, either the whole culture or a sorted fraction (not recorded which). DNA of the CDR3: TGCGCCAGCAGCTTGGAGCCGGGCCCAGATACGCAGTATTTT. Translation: CASSLEPGPDTQYF.